These 5 T cell receptor beta chains originate from one sample sequenced in a study of T cells in Graves' hyperthyroidism and ophthalmopathy. TCR beta CDR3 regions were amplified from RNA. Researchers ran a first-round RT-PCR on the TCR CDR3 using the HTBI primer set. TCRdb re-called the multiplex PCR reads through MiXCR, storing one row per CDR3 protein. In the table there are about 410,000 distinct CDR3 sequences, 14% to 15% of which are singletons. Input material: blood. These receptors were collected from a man younger than 35 with Graves' ophthalmopathy.

This clonotype appeared a single time. This may stem from a read error, because a much larger clone lies one nucleotide away. The conserved closing phenylalanine or tryptophan is absent in this CDR3, likely reflecting a read error. The gene calls are TRBV11-2 and TRBJ1-6, with D unresolved. Germline CDR1 is SGHAT and CDR2 is FQNNGV. This CDR3 has 17 residues. The ends were cut back, 5 bases at V and 2 bases at J, with 16 bases in the middle. This chain's CDR3 is CASSRTLQDPYNSPLHL. The CDR3 DNA reads as TGTGCCAGCAGCCGGACCCTTCAAGATCCCTATAATTCACCCCTCCACCTT.

This clonotype appeared many times. This rearrangement joins TRBV20-1 to TRBJ1-3, with D unclear. Trimming pared 0 bases from V and 2 bases from J, leaving 17 bases between. This CDR3 has 17 amino acids. Germline V lookup: CDR1 DFQATT, CDR2 SNEGSKA (reference sequence). The CDR3 nucleotides are TGCAGTGCTAGAGATCTAAAAACGGGAGGGACTGGAAACACCATATATTTT. Translating it yields CSARDLKTGGTGNTIYF.

A few counts support this clonotype. The CDR3 sequence: CASSQGTGLEGQPQHF. In nucleotides, the CDR3 is TGCGCCAGCAGCCAAGGGACGGGGTTGGAGGGTCAGCCCCAGCATTTT. This chain connects TRBV4-1 to TRBJ1-5; D unclear. This CDR3 comprises 16 residues. Trimming cost V 1 base and J 6 bases, with 16 bases left between them. Germline loops: CDR1 MGHRA, CDR2 YSYEKL.

This clonotype appeared a few times. This rearrangement joins TRBV7-9 to TRBJ1-1; 9 bases agree with TRBD1. Germline V lookup: CDR1 SEHNR, CDR2 FQNEAQ (reference sequence). V trimming: 6 bases; J trimming: 4 bases; junction bases outside the gene matches: 9. The CDR3 spans 15 residues. The CDR3, as DNA: TGTGCCAGCAGTCGAGGGGGACAGGGCGGCACTGAAGCTTTCTTT. Encoded protein: CASSRGGQGGTEAFF. The complete variable domain, with remaining parts taken from reference TRBV7-9 and TRBJ1-1, reads DTGVSQNPRHKITKRGQNVTFRCDPISEHNRLYWYRQTLGQGPEFLTYFQNEAQLEKSRLLSDRFSAERPKGSFSTLEIQRTEQGDSAMYLCASSRGGQGGTEAFFGQGTRLTVV.

This clonotype has more than one count but fewer than ten. The chain links TRBV20-1 to TRBJ2-3, with TRBD2 as a possible D gene (6 bases). The CDR3 extends over 16 amino acids. The V gene's germline CDR1 is DFQATT and CDR2 SNEGSKA (reference sequence). V lost 0 bases, J lost 0 bases, and 13 bases lay in between. The CDR3 nucleotides are TGCAGTGCTAGAGATCGGGGGAGAGAAAGCACAGATACGCAGTATTTT. Amino acid sequence: CSARDRGRESTDTQYF.